A single sample is the source of the 13 T cell receptor beta chains below, sequenced in a study of blood T cell repertoires in COVID-19 (dated by TCRdb to 2020 to 2022). Library method: the immunoSEQ multiplex PCR assay. TCRdb took this table from immuneACCESS and kept in-frame rearrangements with V and J called. Such tables lack part of the clones; where checked against another copy, unresolved V genes explain under half of the gap, and the rest is unexplained. The sample includes about 250,000 clones, with around four fifths observed a single time. The top ten hold around 6.5% of the sample. The material sequenced was peripheral blood. These receptors were obtained from a woman aged 55 to 70 with active or convalescent COVID-19.

The chain combines TRBV9 with TRBJ2-3; TRBD1 is a possible D gene (5 bases). V gave up 4 bases and J gave up 7 bases, with 19 bases separating them. CDR1 and CDR2 from the germline V gene are SGDLS and YYNGEE. The CDR3 is 15 residues long. CDR3 coding DNA: TGTGCCAGCAGCTTACGCCCCGGAGACAGCAATACGCAGTATTTT. Translating gives CASSLRPGDSNTQYF.

The chain has TRBV4-1 and TRBJ2-2, with 12 bases aligning to TRBD2. This CDR3 is built from 18 residues. Unmatched junction bases numbered 9, after V lost 3 bases and J lost 4 bases. The germline V gene encodes CDR1 MGHRA and CDR2 YSYEKL. The CDR3 here is CASSQPRTSGIFTGELFF. In nucleotides, the CDR3 is TGCGCCAGCAGCCAGCCCCGGACTAGCGGGATCTTCACCGGGGAGCTGTTTTTT.

This clone was recorded only once. V is TRBV19 and J is TRBJ2-3; D possibly corresponds to TRBD1 (6 bases). The CDR3 sequence is 14 residues long. Trimming removed 5 bases from V and 2 bases from J, with 11 bases in between. Germline V gene lookup returns CDR1 LNHDA and CDR2 SQIVND (reference sequence). The CDR3 loop is CASSAQGATDTQYF. CDR3 nucleotide sequence: TGTGCCAGTAGTGCACAGGGAGCCACAGATACGCAGTATTTT.

The chain has TRBV18 and TRBJ1-1; TRBD1 might be the D (5 bases). CDR1 is KGHSH and CDR2 is LQKENI in the germline V gene. Trimming removed 3 bases at V and 6 bases at J, with 11 bases between. The CDR3 runs 13 residues. The CDR3 DNA is TGTGCCAGCTCACCGACGTCGGGGGCTGAAGCTTTCTTT. Translated, it gives CASSPTSGAEAFF.

This chain connects TRBV29-1 to TRBJ2-2; D gene ambiguous. The CDR3 contains 14 residues. In germline, CDR1 is SQVTM, CDR2 ANQGSEA. The V end lost 5 bases, the J end lost 1 base, and 11 bases lay between the germline ends. This CDR3 is CSVQQRMNTGELFF. CDR3 sequence (DNA): TGCAGCGTTCAGCAGCGAATGAACACCGGGGAGCTGTTTTTT.

The rearrangement links TRBV3-1 (or the pseudogene TRBV3-2) to TRBJ2-7, with 7 bases matching TRBD2. Trimming cost V 1 base and J 9 bases; bases outside gene matches: 9. Per germline, CDR1 LGHDT and CDR2 YNNKEL (reference sequence). CDR3 length: 14 amino acids. This chain's CDR3 is CASSQGFAGDRQYF. CDR3 in DNA: TGTGCCAGCAGCCAAGGTTTTGCGGGAGATCGGCAGTACTTC.

The CDR3 DNA is TGTGCCAGTAGCCCGACAGGGAGCGAGACCCAGTACTTC. It yields the protein CASSPTGSETQYF. The rearrangement uses TRBV19 and TRBJ2-5, with 7 positions matching TRBD1. This CDR3 is built from 13 residues. Germline V gene lookup returns CDR1 LNHDA and CDR2 SQIVND (reference sequence). Trimming took 6 bases from V and 5 from J; bases not matched to a gene: 6.

The chain uses TRBV11-1 and TRBJ2-1; TRBD2 agrees at 10 bases. Trimming removed 5 bases from V and 4 bases from J; junction bases left unmatched: 8. This CDR3 is built from 16 residues. The germline CDR1 and CDR2 sequences are SGHAT and FQDESV (reference sequence). CDR3 DNA: TGTGCCAGCAGCCCCCTTAGCGGGAGGCTATACAATGAGCAGTTCTTC. Translated: CASSPLSGRLYNEQFF. Full variable domain (rest looked up from reference TRBV11-1 and TRBJ2-1): EAEVAQSPRYKITEKSQAVAFWCDPISGHATLYWYRQILGQGPELLVQFQDESVVDDSQLPKDRFSAERLKGVDSTLKIQPAELGDSAMYLCASSPLSGRLYNEQFFGPGTRLTVL.

The V gene is TRBV5-4, the J gene TRBJ1-4; TRBD1 matches at 8 bases. Looked up from germline, CDR1 is SGHNT and CDR2 is YYREEE (reference sequence). The CDR3 runs to 13 residues. Trimming took 2 bases from V and 8 from J; bases not matched to a gene: 2. The CDR3 DNA is TGTGCCAGCAGCTTTCAGGGGGCGGAAAAACTGTTTTTT. Translated: CASSFQGAEKLFF.

The J gene is TRBJ1-2, the V gene TRBV6-5, with a tentative D call TRBD1 (6 bases). The germline CDR1 and CDR2 sequences are MNHEY and SVGAGI. V was pared by 7 bases and J by 4 bases, with 19 bases between. The CDR3 has 15 residues. CDR3 coding DNA: TGTGCCAGCATCCCACAGGGCCAGACAGCCTATGGCTACACCTTC. It codes for CASIPQGQTAYGYTF.

This clone occurred once. The rearrangement links TRBV28 to TRBJ2-7, with TRBD1 matching over 7 bases. Unmatched junction bases numbered 10, after V lost 3 bases and J lost 2 bases. The germline V gene encodes CDR1 MDHEN and CDR2 SYDVKM. The CDR3 sequence is 16 residues long. The CDR3 is CASSLRDSHYPYEQYV. The CDR3 DNA is TGTGCCAGCAGTTTGAGGGACAGCCACTACCCCTACGAGCAGTACGTC.

The chain joins TRBV7-9 to TRBJ2-7; a weak D match, TRBD2 (7 bases). Germline V CDR1 and CDR2: SEHNR, FQNEAQ (reference sequence). V gave up 5 bases and J gave up 7 bases, with 12 bases separating them. The CDR3 length is 12 residues. CDR3 in DNA: TGTGCCAGCAGCGCGGGGGCAGGTGAGCAGTACGTC. Translated: CASSAGAGEQYV.

V is TRBV7-2 and J is TRBJ2-7, with D uncertain. V was pared by 4 bases and J by 0 bases, with 7 bases between. The CDR3 loop spans 13 amino acids. CDR1 and CDR2 (germline): SGHTA, FQGNSA. CDR3 loop: CASSSSLSYEQYF. The CDR3, as DNA: TGTGCCAGCAGCTCCTCCCTCTCCTACGAGCAGTACTTC.